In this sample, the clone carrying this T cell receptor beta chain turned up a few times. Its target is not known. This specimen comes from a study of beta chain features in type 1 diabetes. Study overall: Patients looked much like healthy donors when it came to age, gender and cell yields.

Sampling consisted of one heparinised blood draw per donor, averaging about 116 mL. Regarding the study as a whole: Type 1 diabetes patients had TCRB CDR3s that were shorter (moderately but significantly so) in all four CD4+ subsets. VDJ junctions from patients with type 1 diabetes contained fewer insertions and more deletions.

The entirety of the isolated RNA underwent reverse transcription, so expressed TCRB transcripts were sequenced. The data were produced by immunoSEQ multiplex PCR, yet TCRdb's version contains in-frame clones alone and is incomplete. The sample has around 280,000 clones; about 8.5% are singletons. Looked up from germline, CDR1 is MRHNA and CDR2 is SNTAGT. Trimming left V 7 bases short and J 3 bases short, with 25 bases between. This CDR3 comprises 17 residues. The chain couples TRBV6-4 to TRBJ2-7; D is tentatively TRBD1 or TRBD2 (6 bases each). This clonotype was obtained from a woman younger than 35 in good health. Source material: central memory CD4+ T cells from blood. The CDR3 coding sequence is TGTGCCAGCACCCCTCACGACGGGGGACAACCCTACTACGAGCAGTACGTC. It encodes CASTPHDGGQPYYEQYV.